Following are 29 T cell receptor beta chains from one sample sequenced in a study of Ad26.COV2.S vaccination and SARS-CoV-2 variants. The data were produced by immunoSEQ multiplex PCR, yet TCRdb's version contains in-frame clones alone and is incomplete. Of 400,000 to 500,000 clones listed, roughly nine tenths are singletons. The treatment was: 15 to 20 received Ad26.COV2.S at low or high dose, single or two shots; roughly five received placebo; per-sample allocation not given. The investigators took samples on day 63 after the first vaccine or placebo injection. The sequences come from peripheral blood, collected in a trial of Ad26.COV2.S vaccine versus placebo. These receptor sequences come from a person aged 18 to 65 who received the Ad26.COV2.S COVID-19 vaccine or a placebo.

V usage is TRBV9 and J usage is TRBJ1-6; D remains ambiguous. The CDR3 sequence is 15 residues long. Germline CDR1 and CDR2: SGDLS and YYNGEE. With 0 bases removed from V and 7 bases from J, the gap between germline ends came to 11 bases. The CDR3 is CASSVDSGRNSPLHF. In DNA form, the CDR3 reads TGTGCCAGCAGCGTAGACAGCGGAAGAAATTCACCCCTCCACTTT. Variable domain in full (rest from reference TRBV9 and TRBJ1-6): DSGVTQTPKHLITATGQRVTLRCSPRSGDLSVYWYQQSLDQGLQFLIQYYNGEERAKGNILERFSAQQFPDLHSELNLSSLELGDSALYFCASSVDSGRNSPLHFGNGTRLTVT.

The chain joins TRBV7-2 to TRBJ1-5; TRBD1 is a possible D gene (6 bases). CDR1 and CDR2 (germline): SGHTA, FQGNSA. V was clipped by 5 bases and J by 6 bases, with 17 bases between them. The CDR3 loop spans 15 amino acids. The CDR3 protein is CASSPQGGGSQPQHF. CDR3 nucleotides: TGTGCCAGCAGCCCCCAAGGGGGGGGCAGTCAGCCCCAGCATTTT.

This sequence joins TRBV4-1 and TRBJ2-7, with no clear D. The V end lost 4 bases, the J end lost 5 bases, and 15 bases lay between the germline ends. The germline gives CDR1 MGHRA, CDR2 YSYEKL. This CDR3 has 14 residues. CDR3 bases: TGCGCCAGCAGCCCCCGCGCTGTTGGGAACGAGCAGTACTTC. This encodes CASSPRAVGNEQYF.

In DNA form, the CDR3 reads TGCGCCAGCAGTGTATACAATGAGCAGTTCTTC. Translating gives CASSVYNEQFF. The genes are TRBV10-2 and TRBJ2-1; no reliable D call. Germline CDR1 WSHSY, CDR2 SAAADI. V was clipped by 4 bases and J by 4 bases, with 2 bases between them. This CDR3 spans 11 amino acids.

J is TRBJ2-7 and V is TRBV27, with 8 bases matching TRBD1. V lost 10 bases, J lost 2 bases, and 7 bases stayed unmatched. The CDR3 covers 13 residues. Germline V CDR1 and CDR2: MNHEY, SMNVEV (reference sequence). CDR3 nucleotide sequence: TGTGCCACCCGAGGGACAGGTACCTACGAGCAGTACTTC. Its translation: CATRGTGTYEQYF.

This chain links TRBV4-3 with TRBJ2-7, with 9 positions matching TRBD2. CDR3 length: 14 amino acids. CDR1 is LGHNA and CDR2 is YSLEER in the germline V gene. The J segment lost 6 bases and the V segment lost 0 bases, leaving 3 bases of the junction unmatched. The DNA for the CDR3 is TGCGCCAGCAGCCAAGATGGGACTAGCACCGAGCAGTACTTC. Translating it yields CASSQDGTSTEQYF.

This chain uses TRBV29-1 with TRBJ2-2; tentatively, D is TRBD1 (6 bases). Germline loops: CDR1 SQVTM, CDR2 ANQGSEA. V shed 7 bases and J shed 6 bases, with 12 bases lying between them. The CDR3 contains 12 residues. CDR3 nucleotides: TGCAGCGCGAACAGGGCGCCCGGGGAGCTGTTTTTT. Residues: CSANRAPGELFF.

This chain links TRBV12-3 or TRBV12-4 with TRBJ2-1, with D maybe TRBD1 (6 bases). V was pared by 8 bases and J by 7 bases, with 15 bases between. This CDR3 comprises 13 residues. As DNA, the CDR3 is TGTGCCAGCTTCGCGGCAGGGGTGAATGAGCAGTTCTTC. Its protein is CASFAAGVNEQFF.

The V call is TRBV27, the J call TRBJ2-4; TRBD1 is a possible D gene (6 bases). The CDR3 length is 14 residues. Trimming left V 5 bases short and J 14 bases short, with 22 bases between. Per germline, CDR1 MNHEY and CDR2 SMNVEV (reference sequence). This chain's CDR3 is CASSLRTAIGLKYF. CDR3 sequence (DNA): TGTGCCAGCAGTCTAAGGACAGCTATTGGCTTAAAGTACTTC.

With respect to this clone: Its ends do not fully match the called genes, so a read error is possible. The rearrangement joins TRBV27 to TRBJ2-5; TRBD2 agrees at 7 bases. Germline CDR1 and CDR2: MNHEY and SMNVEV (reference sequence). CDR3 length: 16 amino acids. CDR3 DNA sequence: TGTGCCAGCAGCTTATGGGGAGGGTGGGCCAAAGAGACCCAGTACTTC. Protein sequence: CASSLWGGWAKETQYF.

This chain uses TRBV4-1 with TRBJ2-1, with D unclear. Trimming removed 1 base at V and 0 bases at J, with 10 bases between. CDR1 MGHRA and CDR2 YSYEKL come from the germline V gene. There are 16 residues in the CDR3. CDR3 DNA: TGCGCCAGCAGCCAAGGGGCTCTCAGCTCCTACAATGAGCAGTTCTTC. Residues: CASSQGALSSYNEQFF.

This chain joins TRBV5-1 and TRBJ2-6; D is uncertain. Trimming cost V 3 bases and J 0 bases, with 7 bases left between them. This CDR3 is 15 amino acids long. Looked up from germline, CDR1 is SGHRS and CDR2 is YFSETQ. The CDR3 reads CASSSDLSGANVLTF. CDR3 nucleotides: TGCGCCAGCAGCTCGGATCTCTCTGGGGCCAACGTCCTGACTTTC.

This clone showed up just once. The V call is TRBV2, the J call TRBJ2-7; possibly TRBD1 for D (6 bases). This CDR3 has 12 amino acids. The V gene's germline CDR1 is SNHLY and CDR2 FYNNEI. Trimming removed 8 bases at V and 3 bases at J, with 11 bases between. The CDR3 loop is CASGGQFYEQYV. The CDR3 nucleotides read TGTGCCAGCGGAGGACAGTTCTACGAGCAGTACGTC.

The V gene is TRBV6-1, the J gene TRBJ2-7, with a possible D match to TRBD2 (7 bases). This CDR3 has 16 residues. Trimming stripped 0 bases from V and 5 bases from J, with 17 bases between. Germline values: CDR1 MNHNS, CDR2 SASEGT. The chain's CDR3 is CASSEAPRGARHEQYF. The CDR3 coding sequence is TGTGCCAGCAGTGAAGCGCCTCGGGGGGCGCGCCACGAGCAGTACTTC.

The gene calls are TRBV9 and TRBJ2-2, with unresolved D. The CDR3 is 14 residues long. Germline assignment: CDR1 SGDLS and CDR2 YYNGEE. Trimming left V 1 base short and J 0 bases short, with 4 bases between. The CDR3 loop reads CASSVRSNTGELFF. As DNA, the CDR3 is TGTGCCAGCAGCGTACGCTCGAACACCGGGGAGCTGTTTTTT.

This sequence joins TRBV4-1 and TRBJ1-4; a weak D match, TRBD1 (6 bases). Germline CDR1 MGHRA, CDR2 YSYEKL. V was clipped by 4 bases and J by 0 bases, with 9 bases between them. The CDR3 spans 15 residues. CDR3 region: CASSRTGPTNEKLFF. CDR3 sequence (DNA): TGCGCCAGCAGCCGCACAGGGCCAACTAATGAAAAACTGTTTTTT.

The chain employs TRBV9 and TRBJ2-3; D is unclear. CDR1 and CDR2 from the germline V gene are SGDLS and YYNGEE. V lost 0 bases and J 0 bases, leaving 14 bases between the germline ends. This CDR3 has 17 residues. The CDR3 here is CASSVGLDTSSTDTQYF. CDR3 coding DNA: TGTGCCAGCAGCGTAGGTCTAGATACCTCTAGCACAGATACGCAGTATTTT.

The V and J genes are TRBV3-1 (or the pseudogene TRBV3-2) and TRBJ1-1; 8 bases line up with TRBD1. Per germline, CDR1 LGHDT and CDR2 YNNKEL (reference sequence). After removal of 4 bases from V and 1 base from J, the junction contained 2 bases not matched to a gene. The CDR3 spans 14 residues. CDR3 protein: CASSLRGPNTEAFF. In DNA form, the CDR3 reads TGTGCCAGCAGCCTCAGGGGGCCGAACACTGAAGCTTTCTTT.

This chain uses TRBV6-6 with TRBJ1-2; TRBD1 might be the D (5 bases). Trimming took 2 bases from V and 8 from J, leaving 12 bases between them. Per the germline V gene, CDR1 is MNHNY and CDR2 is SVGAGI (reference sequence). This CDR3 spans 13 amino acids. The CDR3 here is CASSYGRGAGYTF. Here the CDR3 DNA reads TGTGCCAGCAGTTACGGACGAGGGGCCGGCTACACCTTC.

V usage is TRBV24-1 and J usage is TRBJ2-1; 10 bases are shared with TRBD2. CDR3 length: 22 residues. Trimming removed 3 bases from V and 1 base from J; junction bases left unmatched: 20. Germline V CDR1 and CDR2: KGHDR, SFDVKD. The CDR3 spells CATSDTPSGASGSPGSYNEQFF. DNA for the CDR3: TGTGCCACCAGTGATACCCCCTCGGGGGCTAGCGGGAGCCCTGGGTCCTACAATGAGCAGTTCTTC.

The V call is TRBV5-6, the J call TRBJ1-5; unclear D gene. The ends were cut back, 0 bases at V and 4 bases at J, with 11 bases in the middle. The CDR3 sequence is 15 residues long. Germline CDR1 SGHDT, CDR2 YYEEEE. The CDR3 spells CASSLARHRNQPQHF. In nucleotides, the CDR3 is TGTGCCAGCAGCTTGGCAAGGCACCGTAATCAGCCCCAGCATTTT. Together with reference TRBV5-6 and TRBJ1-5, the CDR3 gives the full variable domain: DAGVTQSPTHLIKTRGQQVTLRCSPKSGHDTVSWYQQALGQGPQFIFQYYEEEERQRGNFPDRFSGHQFPNYSSELNVNALLLGDSALYLCASSLARHRNQPQHFGDGTRLSIL.

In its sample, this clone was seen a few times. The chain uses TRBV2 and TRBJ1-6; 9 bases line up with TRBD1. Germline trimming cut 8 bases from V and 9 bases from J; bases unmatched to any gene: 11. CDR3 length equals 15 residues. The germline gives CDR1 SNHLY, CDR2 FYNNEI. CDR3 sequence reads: CASLSGGTGSSPLHF. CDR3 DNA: TGTGCCAGCCTGAGTGGGGGGACAGGGAGTTCACCCCTCCACTTT. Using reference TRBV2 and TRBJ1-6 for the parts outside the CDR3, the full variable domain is EPEVTQTPSHQVTQMGQEVILRCVPISNHLYFYWYRQILGQKVEFLVSFYNNEISEKSEIFDDQFSVERPDGSNFTLKIRSTKLEDSAMYFCASLSGGTGSSPLHFGNGTRLTVT.

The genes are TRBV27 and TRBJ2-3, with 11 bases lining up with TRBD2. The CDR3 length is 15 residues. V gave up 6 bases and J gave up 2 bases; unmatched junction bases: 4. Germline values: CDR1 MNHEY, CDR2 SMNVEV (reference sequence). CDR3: CASRLAGANTDTQYF. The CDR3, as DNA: TGTGCCAGCAGACTAGCGGGGGCGAACACAGATACGCAGTATTTT.

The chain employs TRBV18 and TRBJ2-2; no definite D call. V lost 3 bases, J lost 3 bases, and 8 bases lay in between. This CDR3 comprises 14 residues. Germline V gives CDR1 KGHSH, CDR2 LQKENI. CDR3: CASSPPVDTGELFF. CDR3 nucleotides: TGTGCCAGCTCACCCCCGGTTGACACCGGGGAGCTGTTTTTT. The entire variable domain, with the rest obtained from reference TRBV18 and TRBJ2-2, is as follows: NAGVMQNPRHLVRRRGQEARLRCSPMKGHSHVYWYRQLPEEGLKFMVYLQKENIIDESGMPKERFSAEFPKEGPSILRIQQVVRGDSAAYFCASSPPVDTGELFFGEGSRLTVL.

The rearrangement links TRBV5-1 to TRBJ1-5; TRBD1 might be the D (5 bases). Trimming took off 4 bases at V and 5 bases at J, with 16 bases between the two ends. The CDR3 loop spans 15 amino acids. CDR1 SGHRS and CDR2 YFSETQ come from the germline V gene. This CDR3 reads CASSPMGGWDQPQHF. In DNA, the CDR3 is TGCGCCAGCAGCCCAATGGGGGGTTGGGATCAGCCCCAGCATTTT.

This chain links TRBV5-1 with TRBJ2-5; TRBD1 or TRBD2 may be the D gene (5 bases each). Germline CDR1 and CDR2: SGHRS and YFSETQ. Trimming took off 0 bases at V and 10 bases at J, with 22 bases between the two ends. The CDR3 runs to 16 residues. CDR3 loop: CASSLGGDTPLEGQYF. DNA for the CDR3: TGCGCCAGCAGCTTGGGAGGGGATACCCCCCTAGAGGGCCAGTACTTC.

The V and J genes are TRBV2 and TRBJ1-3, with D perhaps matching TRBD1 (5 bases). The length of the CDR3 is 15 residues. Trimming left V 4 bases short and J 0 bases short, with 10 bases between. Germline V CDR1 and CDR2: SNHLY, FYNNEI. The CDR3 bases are TGTGCCAGCAGTGCCGACAGCAACTCTGGAAACACCATATATTTT. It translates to CASSADSNSGNTIYF.

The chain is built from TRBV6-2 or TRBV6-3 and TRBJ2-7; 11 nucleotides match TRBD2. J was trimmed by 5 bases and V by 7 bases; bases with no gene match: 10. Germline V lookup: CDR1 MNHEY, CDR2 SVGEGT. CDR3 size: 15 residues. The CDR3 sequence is CASTPSGRSSHEQYV. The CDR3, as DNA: TGTGCCAGCACCCCTAGCGGGAGGTCGTCCCACGAGCAGTACGTC.

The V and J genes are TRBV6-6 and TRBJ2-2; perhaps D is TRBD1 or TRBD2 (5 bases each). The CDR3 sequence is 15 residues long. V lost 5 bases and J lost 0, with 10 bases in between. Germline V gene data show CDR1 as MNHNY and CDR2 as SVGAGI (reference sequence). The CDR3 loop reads CASSPVGPNTGELFF. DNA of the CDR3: TGTGCCAGCAGTCCCGTGGGACCGAACACCGGGGAGCTGTTTTTT.